This passage covers 5 T cell receptor beta chains from one sample sequenced in a study of cytomegalovirus exposure and HLA in healthy donors. The primer mix had 60 Vbeta and 13 Jbeta primers. The table came from immunoSEQ multiplex PCR; TCRdb's copy has only in-frame clones and leaves some out. The table includes 130,000 to 150,000 clones, approximately 80% detected once. Sequences were obtained from PBMCs. The receptors here all came from a woman under 30 in good health and CMV-seropositive.

With regard to this clone: The germline gene is not matched at one end of the junction; a read error may be the cause. The chain combines TRBV6-1 with TRBJ1-2; D is possibly TRBD1 (5 bases). The CDR3 sequence is 16 residues long. Germline-derived CDR1 and CDR2 are MNHNS and SASEGT. This CDR3 reads CASSEGSPGFGYGCTF. The CDR3 bases are TGTGCCAGCAGTGAAGGATCCCCAGGGTTTGGGTATGGCTGCACCTTC.

The chain joins TRBV29-1 to TRBJ1-3; a weak D match, TRBD1 (6 bases). CDR1 is SQVTM, CDR2 ANQGSEA, per germline. V was cut by 1 base and J by 4 bases, with 17 bases left in between. The CDR3 sequence is 16 residues long. Written as DNA, the CDR3 is TGCAGCGTTGAAGCCTCGCGGGGGCTGGGGGGAAACACCATATATTTT. This encodes CSVEASRGLGGNTIYF.

This chain joins TRBV2 and TRBJ2-3; possible D gene TRBD2, 6 bases. The CDR3 extends over 16 amino acids. The ends were cut back, 6 bases at V and 5 bases at J, with 21 bases in the middle. Germline V CDR1 and CDR2: SNHLY, FYNNEI. The CDR3, as DNA: TGTGCCAGCAGCCTCAGGAGAGGAGGGACTCTAGATACGCAGTATTTT. Translation gives CASSLRRGGTLDTQYF.

The chain combines TRBV4-2 with TRBJ2-3; the match to TRBD2 covers 12 bases. This CDR3 region has 16 residues. V lost 3 bases, J lost 4 bases, and 5 bases stayed unmatched. Germline V gene sequence: CDR1 LGHNA, CDR2 YNFKEQ. The CDR3 reads CASSQATSGGSDTQYF. The DNA for the CDR3 is TGTGCCAGCAGCCAGGCGACTAGCGGGGGTTCAGATACGCAGTATTTT.

The CDR3 DNA is TGTGCCAGCAGAAGGCTCCTAGCCACGGATACGCAGTATTTT. Protein product: CASRRLLATDTQYF. This chain links TRBV28 with TRBJ2-3; the D gene is possibly TRBD2 (5 bases). This CDR3 contains 14 residues. Trimming cost V 6 bases and J 6 bases, with 16 bases left between them. Germline V lookup: CDR1 MDHEN, CDR2 SYDVKM.